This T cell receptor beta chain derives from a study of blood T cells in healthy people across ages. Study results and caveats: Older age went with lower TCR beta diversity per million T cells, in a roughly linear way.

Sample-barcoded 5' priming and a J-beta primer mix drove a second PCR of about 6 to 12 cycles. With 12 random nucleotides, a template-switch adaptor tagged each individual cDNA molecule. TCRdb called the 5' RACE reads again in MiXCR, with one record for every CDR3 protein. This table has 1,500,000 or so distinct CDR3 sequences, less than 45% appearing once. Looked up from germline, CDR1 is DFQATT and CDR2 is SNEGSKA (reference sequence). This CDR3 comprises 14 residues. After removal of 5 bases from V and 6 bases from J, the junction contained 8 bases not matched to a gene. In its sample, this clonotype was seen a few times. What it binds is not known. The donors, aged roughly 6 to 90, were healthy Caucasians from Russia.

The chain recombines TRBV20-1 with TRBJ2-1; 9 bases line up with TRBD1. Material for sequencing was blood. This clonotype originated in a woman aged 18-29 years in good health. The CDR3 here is CSAPPGQGGNEQFF. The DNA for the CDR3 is TGCAGTGCTCCTCCGGGACAGGGAGGCAATGAGCAGTTCTTC.